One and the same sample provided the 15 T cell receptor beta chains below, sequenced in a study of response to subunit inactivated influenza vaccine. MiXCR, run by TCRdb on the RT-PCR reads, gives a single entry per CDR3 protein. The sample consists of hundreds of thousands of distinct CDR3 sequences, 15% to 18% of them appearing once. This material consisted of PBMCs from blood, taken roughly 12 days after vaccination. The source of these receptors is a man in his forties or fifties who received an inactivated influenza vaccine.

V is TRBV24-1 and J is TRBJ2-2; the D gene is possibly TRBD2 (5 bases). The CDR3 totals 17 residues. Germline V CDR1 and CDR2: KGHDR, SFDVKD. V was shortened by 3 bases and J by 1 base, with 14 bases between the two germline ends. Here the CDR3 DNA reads TGTGCCACCAGTGATCTAGCATCCTCGGGGAACACCGGGGAGCTGTTTTTT. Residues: CATSDLASSGNTGELFF.

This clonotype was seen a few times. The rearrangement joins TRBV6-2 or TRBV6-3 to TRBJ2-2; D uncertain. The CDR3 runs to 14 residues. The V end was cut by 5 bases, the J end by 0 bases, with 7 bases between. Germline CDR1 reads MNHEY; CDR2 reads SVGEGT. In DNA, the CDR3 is TGTGCCAGCAGTCAATTCGCGAACACCGGGGAGCTGTTTTTT. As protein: CASSQFANTGELFF.

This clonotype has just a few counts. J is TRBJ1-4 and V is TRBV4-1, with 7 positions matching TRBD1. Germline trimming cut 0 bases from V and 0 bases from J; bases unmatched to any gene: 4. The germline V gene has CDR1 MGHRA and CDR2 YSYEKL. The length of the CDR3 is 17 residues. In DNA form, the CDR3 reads TGCGCCAGCAGCCAAGAAGAGGGGGCTGCAACTAATGAAAAACTGTTTTTT. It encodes CASSQEEGAATNEKLFF.

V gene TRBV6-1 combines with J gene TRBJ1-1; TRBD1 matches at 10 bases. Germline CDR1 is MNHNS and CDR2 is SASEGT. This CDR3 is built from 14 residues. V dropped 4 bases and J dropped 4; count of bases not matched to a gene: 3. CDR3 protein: CASSGDRGRTEAFF. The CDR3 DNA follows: TGTGCCAGCAGTGGGGACAGGGGCCGCACTGAAGCTTTCTTT.

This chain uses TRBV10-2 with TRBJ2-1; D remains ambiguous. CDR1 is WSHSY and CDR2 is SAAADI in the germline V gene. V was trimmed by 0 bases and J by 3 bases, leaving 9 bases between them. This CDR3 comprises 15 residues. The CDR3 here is CASSESRRLYNEQFF. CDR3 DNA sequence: TGCGCCAGCAGTGAGTCGAGACGTCTCTACAATGAGCAGTTCTTC.

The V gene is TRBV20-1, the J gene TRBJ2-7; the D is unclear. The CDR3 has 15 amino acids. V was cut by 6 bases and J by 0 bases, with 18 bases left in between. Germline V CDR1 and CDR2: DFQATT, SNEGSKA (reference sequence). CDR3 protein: CSADLRLTNSYEQYF. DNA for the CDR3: TGCAGTGCCGACCTTCGACTCACAAACTCCTACGAGCAGTACTTC.

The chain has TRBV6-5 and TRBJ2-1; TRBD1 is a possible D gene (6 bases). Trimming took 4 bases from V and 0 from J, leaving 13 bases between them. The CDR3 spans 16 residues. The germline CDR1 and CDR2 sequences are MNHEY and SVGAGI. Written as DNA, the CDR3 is TGTGCCAGCAGTTCACCCCGGGACAACTCCTACAATGAGCAGTTCTTC. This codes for CASSSPRDNSYNEQFF.

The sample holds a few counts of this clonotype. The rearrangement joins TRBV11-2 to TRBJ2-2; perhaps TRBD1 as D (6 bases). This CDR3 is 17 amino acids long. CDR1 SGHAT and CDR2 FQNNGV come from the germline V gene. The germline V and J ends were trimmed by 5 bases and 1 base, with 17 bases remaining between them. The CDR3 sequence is CASSLITGTLNTGELFF. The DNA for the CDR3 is TGTGCCAGCAGCCTCATCACCGGGACACTGAACACCGGGGAGCTGTTTTTT.

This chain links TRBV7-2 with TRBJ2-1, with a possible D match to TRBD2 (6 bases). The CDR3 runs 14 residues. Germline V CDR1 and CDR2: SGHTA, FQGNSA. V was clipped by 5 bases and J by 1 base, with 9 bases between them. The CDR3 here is CASSVSGSYNEQFF. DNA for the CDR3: TGTGCCAGCAGCGTTAGCGGTTCCTACAATGAGCAGTTCTTC.

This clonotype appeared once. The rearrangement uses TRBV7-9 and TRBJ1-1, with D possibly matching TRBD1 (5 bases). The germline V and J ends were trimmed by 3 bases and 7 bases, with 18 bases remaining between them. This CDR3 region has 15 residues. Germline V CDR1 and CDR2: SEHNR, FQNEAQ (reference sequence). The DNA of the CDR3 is TGTGCCAGCAGCTTCGGGACCGGGAGTGGGGGTGAAGCTTTCTTT. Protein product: CASSFGTGSGGEAFF.

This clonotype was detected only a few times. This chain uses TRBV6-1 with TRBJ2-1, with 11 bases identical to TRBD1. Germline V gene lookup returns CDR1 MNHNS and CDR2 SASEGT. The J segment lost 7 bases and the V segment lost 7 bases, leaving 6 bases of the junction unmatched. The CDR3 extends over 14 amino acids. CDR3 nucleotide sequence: TGTGCCAGCAACCCGGGACAGGGGGTTAATGAGCAGTTCTTC. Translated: CASNPGQGVNEQFF.

CDR3 DNA: TGTGCCAGTAGTATATGGGACAGAAGTGACTATGGCTACACCTTC. This codes for CASSIWDRSDYGYTF. The chain joins TRBV19 to TRBJ1-2; 7 positions agree with TRBD1. Germline lookup yields CDR1 LNHDA and CDR2 SQIVND (reference sequence). CDR3 length: 15 residues. Trimming cost V 2 bases and J 3 bases; bases outside gene matches: 6. Based on the CDR3 plus reference TRBV19 and TRBJ1-2, the full variable domain is DGGITQSPKYLFRKEGQNVTLSCEQNLNHDAMYWYRQDPGQGLRLIYYSQIVNDFQKGDIAEGYSVSREKKESFPLTVTSAQKNPTAFYLCASSIWDRSDYGYTFGSGTRLTVV.

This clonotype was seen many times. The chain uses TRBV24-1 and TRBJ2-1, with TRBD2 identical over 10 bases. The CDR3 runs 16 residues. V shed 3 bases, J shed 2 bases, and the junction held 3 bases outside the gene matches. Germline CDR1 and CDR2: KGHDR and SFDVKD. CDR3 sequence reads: CATSDLAGVAYNEQFF. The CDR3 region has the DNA TGTGCCACCAGTGATCTAGCGGGAGTAGCCTACAATGAGCAGTTCTTC.

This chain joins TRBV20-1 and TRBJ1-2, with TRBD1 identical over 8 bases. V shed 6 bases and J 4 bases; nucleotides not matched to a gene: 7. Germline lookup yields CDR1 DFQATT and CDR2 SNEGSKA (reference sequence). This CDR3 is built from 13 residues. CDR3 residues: CSANTGTGYGYTF. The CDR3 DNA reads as TGCAGTGCGAATACCGGGACAGGCTATGGCTACACCTTC.

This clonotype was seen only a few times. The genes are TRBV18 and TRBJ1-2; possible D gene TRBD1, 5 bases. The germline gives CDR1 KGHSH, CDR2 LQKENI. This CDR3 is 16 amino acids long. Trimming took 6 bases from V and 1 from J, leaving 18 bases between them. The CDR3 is CASSHDRDASNYGYTF. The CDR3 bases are TGTGCCAGCTCTCATGACCGGGACGCAAGTAACTATGGCTACACCTTC.